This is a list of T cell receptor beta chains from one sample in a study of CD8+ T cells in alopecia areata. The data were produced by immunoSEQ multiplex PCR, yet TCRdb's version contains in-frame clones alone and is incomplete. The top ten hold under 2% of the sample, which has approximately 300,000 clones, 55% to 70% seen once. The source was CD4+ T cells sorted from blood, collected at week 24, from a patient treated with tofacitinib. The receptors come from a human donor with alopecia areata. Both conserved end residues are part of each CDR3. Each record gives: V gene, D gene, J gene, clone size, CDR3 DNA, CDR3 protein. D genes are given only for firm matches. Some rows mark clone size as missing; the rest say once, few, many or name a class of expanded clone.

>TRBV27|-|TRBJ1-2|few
TGTGCCAGCAGTTTAAGATCCGAGGCAGGGAAGTGGGCCTATGGCTACACCTTC
CASSLRSEAGKWAYGYTF
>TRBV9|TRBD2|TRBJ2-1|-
TGTGCCAGCAGCGTTGCGGGGGTCTCCTACAATGAGCAGTTCTTC
CASSVAGVSYNEQFF
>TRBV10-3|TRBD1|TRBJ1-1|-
TGTGCCATCAGGGACAGGGGTAGGTTGAGCACTGAAGCTTTCTTT
CAIRDRGRLSTEAFF
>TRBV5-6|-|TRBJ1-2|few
TGTGCCAGCAGCTTGGACCCTCCGAGGAGCTACACCTTC
CASSLDPPRSYTF
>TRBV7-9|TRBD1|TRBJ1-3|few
TGTGCCAGCAGCTTAGTCGGGACAGTCTCTAACACCATATATTTT
CASSLVGTVSNTIYF
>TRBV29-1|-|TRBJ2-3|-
TGCAGCGTTGAAATACCAGGGACAGATACGCAGTATTTT
CSVEIPGTDTQYF
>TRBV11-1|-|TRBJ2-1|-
TGTGCCAGCAGCTTAAAAGGCCCCAGCTCCTACAATGAGCAGTTCTTC
CASSLKGPSSYNEQFF
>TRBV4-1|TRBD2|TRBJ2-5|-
TGCGCCAGCAGCCCACCCCTCGGGTTTAGCGGGGGCCAAGAGACCCAGTACTTC
CASSPPLGFSGGQETQYF
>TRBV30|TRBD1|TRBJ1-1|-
TGTGCCTGGGACAGGGTGAACACTGAAGCTTTCTTT
CAWDRVNTEAFF
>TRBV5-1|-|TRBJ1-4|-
TGCGCCAGCAGCTTGGCCGCAACTAATGAAAAACTGTTTTTT
CASSLAATNEKLFF
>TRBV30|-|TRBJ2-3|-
TGTGCCTGGTCCAGTAAGGGGAATACGCAGTATTTT
CAWSSKGNTQYF
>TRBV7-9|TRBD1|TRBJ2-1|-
TGTGCCAGCGGACCCACAGGGGACACCAATGAGCAGTTCTTC
CASGPTGDTNEQFF
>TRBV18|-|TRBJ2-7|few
TGTGCCAGCTCACGTGGCGGGGACTCCTACGAGCAGTACTTC
CASSRGGDSYEQYF
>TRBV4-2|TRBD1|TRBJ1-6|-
TGTGCCAGCAGCCAACTACAGGGGCCGAATTCACCCCTCCACTTT
CASSQLQGPNSPLHF
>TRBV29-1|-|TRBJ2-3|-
TGCAGCGTTGAACAGACTACCCGCGGCACAGATACGCAGTATTTT
CSVEQTTRGTDTQYF
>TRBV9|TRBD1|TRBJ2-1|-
TGTGCCAGCAGCGCTAGGACAGGCCCGGATGAGCAGTTCTTC
CASSARTGPDEQFF
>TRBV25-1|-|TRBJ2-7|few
TGTGCCAGCAGTGAATGGGCAGAATACGAGCAGTACTTC
CASSEWAEYEQYF
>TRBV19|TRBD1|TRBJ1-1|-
TGTGCCAGTAGTCCCGGGACAGGACTAGAAGCTTTCTTT
CASSPGTGLEAFF
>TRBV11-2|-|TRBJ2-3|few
TGTGCCAGCAGCCGGACCCCGGGGACTAGCACAGATACGCAGTATTTT
CASSRTPGTSTDTQYF
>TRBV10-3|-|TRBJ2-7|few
TGTGCCATCAGTGACGGAAGGGGCTACGAGCAGTACTTC
CAISDGRGYEQYF
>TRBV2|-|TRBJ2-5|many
TGTGCCAGCAGAGTTCTGGGGGCCGGGACCCAGTACTTC
CASRVLGAGTQYF
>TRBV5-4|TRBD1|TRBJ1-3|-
TGTGCCAGCAGCTTGGGACAGGGGGGGACCTCTGGAAACACCATATATTTT
CASSLGQGGTSGNTIYF
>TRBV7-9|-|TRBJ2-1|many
TGTGCCAGCAGCTTAAGTAATGAGCAGTTCTTC
CASSLSNEQFF
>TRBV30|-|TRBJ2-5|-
TGTGCCTGGAAGGGCAGATGGCAGGAGACCCAGTACTTC
CAWKGRWQETQYF
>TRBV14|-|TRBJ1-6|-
TGTGCCAGCAGCCTGATTACGGGGGGTTCACCCCTCCACTTT
CASSLITGGSPLHF
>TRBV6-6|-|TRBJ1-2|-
TGTGCCAGCAGTTACTCTCGAGATGGGTTCTATGGCTACACCTTC
CASSYSRDGFYGYTF
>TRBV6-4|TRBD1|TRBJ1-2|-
TGTGCCAGCAGCGGGACAGGGAATGGCTACACCTTC
CASSGTGNGYTF
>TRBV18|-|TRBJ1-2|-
TGTGCCAGCTACCCGGGGGCTAACTATGGCTACACCTTC
CASYPGANYGYTF
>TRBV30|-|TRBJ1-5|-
TGTGCCTGGAGTGTGGCAGGGCAGGCAAATCAGCCCCAGCATTTT
CAWSVAGQANQPQHF
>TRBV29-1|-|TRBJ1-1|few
TGCAGCGTTGGTAACAGGGTAGCCAACACTGAAGCTTTCTTT
CSVGNRVANTEAFF
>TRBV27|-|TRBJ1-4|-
TGTGCCAGCAGTGAAACAGGGCCTCGGGAAAAACTGTTTTTT
CASSETGPREKLFF
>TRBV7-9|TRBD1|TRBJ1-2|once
TGTGCCAGCAGCGTACCGGGACAGGGGGCGCATGGCTACACCTTC
CASSVPGQGAHGYTF
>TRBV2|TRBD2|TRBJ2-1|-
TGTGCCAGCAGTGAGTTAGGGGAGGGTGAGCAGTTCTTC
CASSELGEGEQFF
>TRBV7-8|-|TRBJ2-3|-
TGTGCCAGCAGCCCGGCCGGACTGACTTTCCCGGATACGCAGTATTTT
CASSPAGLTFPDTQYF
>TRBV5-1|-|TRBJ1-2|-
TGCGCCAGCAGCTTGGATTCAGGACATGGCTACACCTTC
CASSLDSGHGYTF
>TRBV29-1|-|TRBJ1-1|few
TGCAGCGGTATCGACGGTACTGAAGCTTTCTTT
CSGIDGTEAFF
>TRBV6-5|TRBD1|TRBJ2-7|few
TGTGCCAGCACCCGGACAGGGGTCCACGAGCAGTACTTC
CASTRTGVHEQYF
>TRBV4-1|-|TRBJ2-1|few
TGCGCCAGCAGCCACCGTGTCTACAATGAGCAGTTCTTC
CASSHRVYNEQFF
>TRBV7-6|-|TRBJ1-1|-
TGTGCCAGCAGCTCGGGGGGGCCGAACACTGAAGCTTTCTTT
CASSSGGPNTEAFF
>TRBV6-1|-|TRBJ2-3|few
TGTGCCAGCGGTAAAGGTGCTAGCACAGATACGCAGTATTTT
CASGKGASTDTQYF
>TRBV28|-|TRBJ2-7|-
TGTGCCAGCAGTTTCGCTGGTCCGGTCTCCTACGAGCAGTACTTC
CASSFAGPVSYEQYF